This T cell receptor (beta chain) was recorded in a study of OX40 agonist ivuxolimab in advanced cancers. Whole-study context: Ivuxolimab was administered intravenously to patients at 0.01 to 10 mg/kg every 2 weeks.

Profiled with immunoSEQ multiplex PCR; TCRdb holds only in-frame clones, not every one. This table has 70,000 or so clones, 91% appearing once. The CDR3 loop spans 15 amino acids. The germline gives CDR1 MDHEN, CDR2 SYDVKM. V lost 6 bases and J lost 6, with 20 bases in between. The J gene is TRBJ1-1, the V gene TRBV28; a weak D match, TRBD1 (5 bases). The material was CD4+ or CD8+ T cells sorted from blood, obtained in a trial of the OX40 agonist ivuxolimab. This receptor was identified in an adult with an advanced solid tumor such as melanoma, head and neck, liver or kidney cancer. CDR3 bases: TGTGCCAGCAGCGGTCTTAGGCAAGGGGTGCCTGAAGCTTTCTTT. Residues: CASSGLRQGVPEAFF.